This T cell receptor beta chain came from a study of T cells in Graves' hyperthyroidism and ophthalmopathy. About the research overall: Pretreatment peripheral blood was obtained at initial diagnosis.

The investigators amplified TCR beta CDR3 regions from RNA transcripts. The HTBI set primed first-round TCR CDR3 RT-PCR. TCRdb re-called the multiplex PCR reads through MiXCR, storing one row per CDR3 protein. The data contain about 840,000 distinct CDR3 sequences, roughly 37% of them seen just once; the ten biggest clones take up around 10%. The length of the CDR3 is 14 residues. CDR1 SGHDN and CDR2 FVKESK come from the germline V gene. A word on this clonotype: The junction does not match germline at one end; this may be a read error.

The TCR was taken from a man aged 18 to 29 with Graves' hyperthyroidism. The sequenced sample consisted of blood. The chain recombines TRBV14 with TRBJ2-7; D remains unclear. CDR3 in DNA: TGTGCCAGCAGCCAAGACCCGAGCTCCTACGAGCAGTGCTTC. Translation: CASSQDPSSYEQCF.